This T cell receptor beta chain was identified during a study of T cells in Graves' hyperthyroidism and ophthalmopathy. Per the germline V gene, CDR1 is DFQATT and CDR2 is SNEGSKA (reference sequence). V gave up 7 bases and J gave up 4 bases; unmatched junction bases: 9. The CDR3 extends over 13 amino acids. Amplification of TCR beta CDR3 regions was performed using RNA transcripts as template. The HTBI primer set drove a first-round RT-PCR of the TCR CDR3. TCRdb passed the multiplex PCR reads through MiXCR, listing each CDR3 protein once. The sample holds roughly 840,000 distinct CDR3 sequences, roughly 40% seen once. This clonotype was counted many times.

The sequencing input was blood. This TCR was recovered from a man between 18 and 29 years old with Graves' hyperthyroidism. V is TRBV20-1 and J is TRBJ2-7, with 8 bases lining up with TRBD2. The CDR3 loop reads CSVLGTSLYEQYF. Written as DNA, the CDR3 is TGCAGTGTCCTCGGGACTAGTCTTTACGAGCAGTACTTC.